These 26 T cell receptor beta chains were sequenced from one sample in a study of cytomegalovirus exposure and HLA in healthy donors. The PCR ran on 60 Vbeta and 13 Jbeta primers. Here immunoSEQ multiplex PCR was the method, and the copy in TCRdb shows in-frame clones only, minus some. The sample lists about 190,000 clones; around 88% were seen once. The sequenced material came from PBMCs. Every receptor here comes from a man aged 40-50 years in good health and CMV-seropositive.

The chain links TRBV6-6 to TRBJ1-2, with 7 bases fitting TRBD1. This CDR3 is built from 14 residues. Germline V CDR1 and CDR2: MNHNY, SVGAGI (reference sequence). With 5 bases clipped from V and 5 bases from J, the junction kept 8 bases outside the gene matches. The CDR3 bases are TGTGCCAGCAGTCCAGACAGGGTAGGGTATGGCTACACCTTC. Protein: CASSPDRVGYGYTF.

The chain uses TRBV5-4 and TRBJ2-2; possible D gene TRBD2, 6 bases. Germline V CDR1 and CDR2: SGHNT, YYREEE (reference sequence). V was pared by 10 bases and J by 2 bases, with 12 bases between. The CDR3 sequence is 13 residues long. This CDR3 is CAYLSGNTGELFF. CDR3 sequence (DNA): TGTGCCTATCTTAGCGGAAACACCGGGGAGCTGTTTTTT.

This clone was observed a few times. The V gene is TRBV6-1, the J gene TRBJ2-3, with D maybe TRBD2 (6 bases). Trimming removed 8 bases from V and 6 bases from J, with 21 bases in between. The germline V gene has CDR1 MNHNS and CDR2 SASEGT. There are 15 residues in the CDR3. This chain's CDR3 is CASLTRQAREDTQYF. CDR3 coding DNA: TGTGCCAGCCTTACCCGGCAGGCCCGGGAGGATACGCAGTATTTT.

The rearrangement uses TRBV7-6 and TRBJ2-1, with 9 bases fitting TRBD1. The CDR3 length is 16 residues. After removal of 5 bases from V and 0 bases from J, the junction contained 5 bases not matched to a gene. Germline CDR1 SGHVS, CDR2 FNYEAQ. The DNA of the CDR3 is TGTGCCAGCAGCATCGACAGGGGGGCCTCCTACAATGAGCAGTTCTTC. Translated, it gives CASSIDRGASYNEQFF.

The chain employs TRBV7-9 and TRBJ2-7, with TRBD1 as a possible D gene (6 bases). Germline-derived CDR1 and CDR2 are SEHNR and FQNEAQ (reference sequence). There are 18 residues in the CDR3. V lost 5 bases and J lost 4, with 27 bases in between. The CDR3: CASSLLSGNQGRGYEQYF. In DNA, the CDR3 is TGTGCCAGCAGCCTCCTCTCAGGAAATCAGGGGCGAGGTTACGAGCAGTACTTC.

For this clone: A junction end diverges from the germline sequence, so it may reflect a read error. The genes are TRBV27 and TRBJ2-6, with a possible D match to TRBD1 (5 bases). The CDR3 is 16 amino acids. In germline, CDR1 is MNHEY, CDR2 SMNVEV (reference sequence). CDR3 sequence (DNA): TGTGCCAGCAGTTTATATCCGAGCTCTGGGGCCAACGGCCTGACTTTC. This encodes CASSLYPSSGANGLTF. Complete variable domain (other parts from reference TRBV27 and TRBJ2-6): EAQVTQNPRYLITVTGKKLTVTCSQNMNHEYMSWYRQDPGLGLRQIYYSMNVEVTDKGDVPEGYKVSRKEKRNFPLILESPSPNQTSLYFCASSLYPSSGANGLTFGAGSRLTVL.

The gene calls are TRBV28 and TRBJ1-2; D possibly corresponds to TRBD1 (5 bases). Trimming took 7 bases from V and 5 from J, leaving 17 bases between them. Germline V gives CDR1 MDHEN, CDR2 SYDVKM. The CDR3 spans 14 residues. This CDR3 reads CASTLRPTGYGYTF. As DNA, the CDR3 is TGTGCCAGCACTTTGCGGCCCACAGGTTATGGCTACACCTTC.

Here the CDR3 reads CASSFDWDRGSEQYF. DNA for the CDR3: TGTGCCAGCAGCTTCGATTGGGACAGGGGAAGCGAGCAGTACTTC. This sequence joins TRBV5-5 and TRBJ2-7, with TRBD1 identical over 10 bases. V was clipped by 2 bases and J by 6 bases; unmatched bases: 8. Germline CDR1 reads SGHKS; CDR2 reads YYEKEE (reference sequence). CDR3 length: 15 residues.

The genes are TRBV7-2 and TRBJ2-4; D remains ambiguous. V dropped 8 bases and J dropped 8 bases, with 13 bases sitting between them. The germline V gene has CDR1 SGHTA and CDR2 FQGNSA. The CDR3 is made up of 12 amino acids. The CDR3 region is CASGGSGDIQYF. The CDR3 nucleotides read TGTGCCAGCGGCGGATCTGGAGACATTCAGTACTTC. Variable domain in full (rest from reference TRBV7-2 and TRBJ2-4): GAGVSQSPSNKVTEKGKDVELRCDPISGHTALYWYRQSLGQGLEFLIYFQGNSAPDKSGLPSDRFSAERTGGSVSTLTIQRTQQEDSAVYLCASGGSGDIQYFGAGTRLSVL.

The chain is built from TRBV11-2 and TRBJ2-7; no clear D. Between the trimmed V and J ends, which lost 1 base and 0 bases, there was a span of 13 bases. Looked up from germline, CDR1 is SGHAT and CDR2 is FQNNGV. The CDR3 is made up of 16 amino acids. The CDR3 sequence: CASSLGRAPSSYEQYF. CDR3 sequence (DNA): TGTGCCAGCAGCTTAGGTCGAGCACCGAGCTCCTACGAGCAGTACTTC.

This clone came up once. This chain connects TRBV28 to TRBJ1-4; maybe TRBD1 (6 bases). Germline V lookup: CDR1 MDHEN, CDR2 SYDVKM. Deletions cut 6 bases from V and 4 bases from J, with 15 bases between. The CDR3 runs 15 residues. This CDR3 reads CASRPGGGGNEKLFF. The CDR3 DNA is TGTGCCAGCAGACCGGGGGGAGGGGGTAATGAAAAACTGTTTTTT.

CDR3 region: CASSPTRQGRFFEQYF. The CDR3 bases are TGTGCCAGCAGTCCTACTAGACAGGGTCGGTTTTTCGAGCAGTACTTC. The V gene is TRBV27, the J gene TRBJ2-7; 7 positions agree with TRBD1. V shed 5 bases, J shed 6 bases, and the junction held 16 bases outside the gene matches. The CDR3 length is 16 residues. Germline V CDR1 and CDR2: MNHEY, SMNVEV (reference sequence).

This sequence joins TRBV10-3 and TRBJ2-7, with 7 bases that match TRBD1. The CDR3 runs 14 residues. In germline, CDR1 is ENHRY, CDR2 SYGVKD. With V trimmed by 3 bases and J by 5 bases, 7 bases remained unmatched. CDR3 bases: TGTGCCATCAGTGACAAGGGGGCAGTCCACGAGCAGTACTTC. Amino acid sequence: CAISDKGAVHEQYF.

J is TRBJ2-6 and V is TRBV7-9; D not certain. This CDR3 region has 16 residues. V lost 1 base and J lost 1, with 8 bases in between. CDR1 and CDR2 (germline): SEHNR, FQNEAQ (reference sequence). CDR3 sequence: CASSLGLASGANVLTF. CDR3 coding DNA: TGTGCCAGCAGCTTAGGTCTGGCATCTGGGGCCAACGTCCTGACTTTC.

The V and J genes are TRBV5-1 and TRBJ2-7; TRBD1 matches 9 bases. Germline-derived CDR1 and CDR2 are SGHRS and YFSETQ. Trimming took 3 bases from V and 1 from J; bases not matched to a gene: 5. The CDR3 contains 15 residues. The CDR3 is CASSSRQGGSYEQYF. DNA for the CDR3: TGCGCCAGCAGCTCGCGACAGGGGGGATCCTACGAGCAGTACTTC.

V is TRBV7-3 and J is TRBJ2-3, with 8 bases aligning to TRBD2. Germline lookup yields CDR1 SGHTA and CDR2 FQGTGA. Losses at the gene ends were 3 bases for V and 2 bases for J; bases not matched to a gene: 4. The CDR3 extends over 15 amino acids. The CDR3 bases are TGTGCCAGCAGCTTCAGCGGGAGCAACACAGATACGCAGTATTTT. Translating gives CASSFSGSNTDTQYF.

The rearrangement joins TRBV10-3 to TRBJ1-5, with 7 bases lining up with TRBD1. Germline trimming cut 3 bases from V and 2 bases from J; bases unmatched to any gene: 7. The germline CDR1 and CDR2 sequences are ENHRY and SYGVKD. CDR3 length: 16 amino acids. The CDR3 nucleotides read TGTGCCATCAGTGATGCCGGGACAGCCGGCAATCAGCCCCAGCATTTT. This codes for CAISDAGTAGNQPQHF.

This clone was counted a single time. V and J are TRBV19 and TRBJ2-2, with TRBD2 identical over 9 bases. CDR3 size: 16 residues. Germline trimming cut 5 bases from V and 14 bases from J; bases unmatched to any gene: 18. Germline loops: CDR1 LNHDA, CDR2 SQIVND (reference sequence). The CDR3, as DNA: TGTGCCAGTAGTCCCAACTCCCCTAGCGGGGTCGGCTACCTGTTTTTT. This sequence encodes CASSPNSPSGVGYLFF.

This chain uses TRBV6-5 with TRBJ1-1; possible D gene TRBD1, 5 bases. The CDR3 is 14 residues long. V was cut by 0 bases and J by 6 bases, with 11 bases left in between. Looked up from germline, CDR1 is MNHEY and CDR2 is SVGAGI. This chain's CDR3 is CASSYSAGGAEAFF. The CDR3 bases are TGTGCCAGCAGTTACTCAGCCGGAGGGGCTGAAGCTTTCTTT.

This rearrangement joins TRBV28 to TRBJ1-5; a weak D match, TRBD1 (6 bases). The length of the CDR3 is 16 residues. CDR1 and CDR2 from the germline V gene are MDHEN and SYDVKM. The V end lost 2 bases, the J end lost 1 base, and 12 bases lay between the germline ends. DNA for the CDR3: TGTGCCAGCAGTTTAACGGGGGGCCGGAGCAATCAGCCCCAGCATTTT. This sequence encodes CASSLTGGRSNQPQHF.

DNA for the CDR3: TGTGCCACCAGCAGGAGACAGGGTAATGAAAAACTGTTTTTT. Its protein product is CATSRRQGNEKLFF. V gene TRBV15 combines with J gene TRBJ1-4; 7 nucleotides match TRBD1. CDR1 and CDR2 (germline): LNHNV, YYDKDF (reference sequence). The junction had 2 bases not matched to a gene; V was cut back by 3 bases and J by 4 bases. The CDR3 totals 14 residues.

This rearrangement joins TRBV30 to TRBJ2-3, with D tentatively TRBD2 (6 bases). Trimming took off 7 bases at V and 0 bases at J, with 17 bases between the two ends. CDR1 GTSNPN and CDR2 SVGIG come from the germline V gene (reference sequence). The CDR3 sequence is 15 residues long. In nucleotides, the CDR3 is TGTGCCTCCGTAGAGGTGGAGGGAAGCACAGATACGCAGTATTTT. Encoded protein: CASVEVEGSTDTQYF.

The V gene is TRBV6-5, the J gene TRBJ1-1; 7 bases are shared with TRBD1. V gave up 6 bases and J gave up 1 base; unmatched junction bases: 5. Germline V CDR1 and CDR2: MNHEY, SVGAGI. This CDR3 has 14 amino acids. The CDR3 reads CASRRQGWNTEAFF. DNA of the CDR3: TGTGCCAGCAGGAGACAGGGTTGGAACACTGAAGCTTTCTTT.

The V gene is TRBV5-1, the J gene TRBJ2-1, with 16 bases aligning to TRBD2. Germline V lookup: CDR1 SGHRS, CDR2 YFSETQ. V lost 4 bases, J lost 9 bases, and 10 bases stayed unmatched. The CDR3 spans 17 residues. As DNA, the CDR3 is TGCGCCAGCAGCCCGGGGACTAGCGGGAGGGCCTGGCTTGAGCAGTTCTTC. Translation gives CASSPGTSGRAWLEQFF.

This clone occurred a few times. The V gene is TRBV7-3, the J gene TRBJ2-1; the match to TRBD2 covers 14 bases. Germline V gives CDR1 SGHTA, CDR2 FQGTGA. Trimming at V came to 2 bases and at J to 10 bases, leaving 4 bases not matched to a gene. The CDR3 is made up of 15 amino acids. CDR3 amino acids: CASSLQTSGRDEQFF. CDR3 DNA: TGTGCCAGCAGCTTACAGACTAGCGGGAGGGACGAGCAGTTCTTC. The full variable domain, rest sourced from reference TRBV7-3 and TRBJ2-1, is GAGVSQTPSNKVTEKGKYVELRCDPISGHTALYWYRQSLGQGPEFLIYFQGTGAADDSGLPNDRFFAVRPEGSVSTLKIQRTERGDSAVYLCASSLQTSGRDEQFFGPGTRLTVL.

The gene calls are TRBV2 and TRBJ2-1, with TRBD2 identical over 7 bases. V was clipped by 4 bases and J by 1 base; unmatched bases: 4. The germline CDR1 and CDR2 sequences are SNHLY and FYNNEI. CDR3 length: 15 amino acids. CDR3 bases: TGTGCCAGCAGTGCGGCGGGAGCGTCCTACAATGAGCAGTTCTTC. Translating gives CASSAAGASYNEQFF.